The 25 T cell receptor beta chains below all came from one sample that was sequenced in a study of T cell responses to AZD1222 COVID-19 vaccine. The method was immunoSEQ multiplex PCR; TCRdb's version includes in-frame clones alone and lacks a portion of them. The data hold 120,000 to 150,000 clones, with 80% to 90% observed a single time. The source was peripheral blood, collected on day 0 of AZD1222 vaccination. Receptors originate from an adult in good health.

The V gene is TRBV15, the J gene TRBJ1-1; D gene unclear. CDR3 size: 12 residues. V gave up 4 bases and J gave up 7 bases, with 10 bases separating them. Germline CDR1 LNHNV, CDR2 YYDKDF (reference sequence). This chain's CDR3 is CATSKQRVEAFF. CDR3 bases: TGTGCCACCAGCAAGCAAAGGGTTGAAGCTTTCTTT.

The chain combines TRBV11-3 with TRBJ2-7; unclear D gene. Germline lookup yields CDR1 SGHNT and CDR2 YENEEA. Trimming shortened V by 2 bases and J by 3 bases, and 11 bases separated the two germline ends. CDR3 length equals 14 residues. The CDR3 DNA sequence: TGTGCCAGCAGCTTATTGAGGCAGAACTACGAGCAGTACTTC. It codes for CASSLLRQNYEQYF. Full variable domain (missing parts from reference TRBV11-3 and TRBJ2-7): EAGVVQSPRYKIIEKKQPVAFWCNPISGHNTLYWYLQNLGQGPELLIRYENEEAVDDSQLPKDRFSAERLKGVDSTLKIQPAELGDSAVYLCASSLLRQNYEQYFGPGTRLTVT.

This chain joins TRBV7-2 and TRBJ2-1; possible D gene TRBD2, 6 bases. Trimming removed 1 base from V and 4 bases from J, with 14 bases in between. This CDR3 spans 16 amino acids. CDR1 and CDR2 (germline): SGHTA, FQGNSA. CDR3 coding DNA: TGTGCCAGCAGCTTAGGCCCTACGGGAGAATACAATGAGCAGTTCTTC. Encoded protein: CASSLGPTGEYNEQFF.

The rearrangement joins TRBV19 to TRBJ1-3, with D tentatively TRBD1 (6 bases). V lost 3 bases, J lost 2 bases, and 8 bases lay in between. This CDR3 spans 14 amino acids. From germline, CDR1 is LNHDA and CDR2 SQIVND (reference sequence). The CDR3 here is CASSMGGTGNTIYF. The CDR3 bases are TGTGCCAGTAGTATGGGGGGCACTGGAAACACCATATATTTT.

This clone was detected a few times. This chain joins TRBV10-3 and TRBJ2-7, with TRBD1 matching 8 bases. This CDR3 contains 21 residues. V trimming: 4 bases; J trimming: 6 bases; junction bases outside the gene matches: 29. Germline V gives CDR1 ENHRY, CDR2 SYGVKD. The CDR3 coding sequence is TGTGCCATCAGTGTATCCTTGGACAGGGCGATCAGCGCCAGATCCCAATCCGAGCAGTACTTC. Translated, it gives CAISVSLDRAISARSQSEQYF.

As DNA, the CDR3 is TGTGCCAGCTCACGCCGGGACAGGCACTACGAGCAGTACTTC. Translation gives CASSRRDRHYEQYF. The V and J genes are TRBV18 and TRBJ2-7; 8 nucleotides match TRBD1. Germline CDR1 KGHSH, CDR2 LQKENI. This CDR3 has 14 residues. V dropped 4 bases and J dropped 3; count of bases not matched to a gene: 5.

The CDR3 coding sequence is TGTGCCAGCCGACTAGCGGCCTCAGATACGCAGTATTTT. Amino acids: CASRLAASDTQYF. This sequence joins TRBV7-2 and TRBJ2-3, with 9 bases matching TRBD2. This CDR3 has 13 amino acids. Losses at the gene ends were 8 bases for V and 4 bases for J; bases not matched to a gene: 4. The V gene's germline CDR1 is SGHTA and CDR2 FQGNSA. Full variable domain (remainder filled in from reference TRBV7-2 and TRBJ2-3): GAGVSQSPSNKVTEKGKDVELRCDPISGHTALYWYRQSLGQGLEFLIYFQGNSAPDKSGLPSDRFSAERTGGSVSTLTIQRTQQEDSAVYLCASRLAASDTQYFGPGTRLTVL.

This clone was seen more than once but under ten times. V is TRBV4-3 and J is TRBJ2-7; 8 nucleotides agree with TRBD2. The CDR3 is 16 amino acids. V dropped 0 bases and J dropped 2; count of bases not matched to a gene: 6. Germline V gene lookup returns CDR1 LGHNA and CDR2 YSLEER. The CDR3 reads CASSQDRVGGAYEQYF. The CDR3 DNA follows: TGCGCCAGCAGCCAAGACCGGGTCGGGGGGGCCTACGAGCAGTACTTC.

The chain carries TRBV28 and TRBJ1-6, with a possible D match to TRBD1 (5 bases). The V and J ends lost 11 bases and 7 bases respectively, with 15 bases between them. The V gene's germline CDR1 is MDHEN and CDR2 SYDVKM. This CDR3 is 13 amino acids long. Here the CDR3 reads CALGGNINSPLHF. CDR3 bases: TGTGCCTTGGGGGGGAATATCAATTCACCCCTCCACTTT. The complete variable domain, with remaining parts taken from reference TRBV28 and TRBJ1-6, reads DVKVTQSSRYLVKRTGEKVFLECVQDMDHENMFWYRQDPGLGLRLIYFSYDVKMKEKGDIPEGYSVSREKKERFSLILESASTNQTSMYLCALGGNINSPLHFGNGTRLTVT.

This rearrangement joins TRBV7-8 to TRBJ2-7, with D maybe TRBD1 (5 bases). V gave up 1 base and J gave up 3 bases, with 10 bases separating them. CDR1 SGHVS and CDR2 FQNEAQ come from the germline V gene. The CDR3 extends over 14 amino acids. DNA for the CDR3: TGTGCCAGCAGCTTAGGGCAGGGCCTCTACGAGCAGTACTTC. Its protein product is CASSLGQGLYEQYF. Looking up the rest from reference TRBV7-8 and TRBJ2-7 gives the full variable domain: GAGVSQSPRYKVAKRGQDVALRCDPISGHVSLFWYQQALGQGPEFLTYFQNEAQLDKSGLPSDRFFAERPEGSVSTLKIQRTQQEDSAVYLCASSLGQGLYEQYFGPGTRLTVT.

The CDR3 is CASSYRTNQETQYF. DNA of the CDR3: TGTGCCAGCAGTTACAGGACTAACCAAGAGACCCAGTACTTC. The rearrangement links TRBV6-5 to TRBJ2-5; a weak D match, TRBD2 (6 bases). Trimming shortened V by 2 bases and J by 0 bases, and 7 bases separated the two germline ends. Germline lookup yields CDR1 MNHEY and CDR2 SVGAGI. This CDR3 has 14 residues.

The chain combines TRBV6-6 with TRBJ1-5; 7 nucleotides agree with TRBD1. The junction had 6 bases not matched to a gene; V was cut back by 6 bases and J by 7 bases. The CDR3 loop spans 13 amino acids. The germline CDR1 and CDR2 sequences are MNHNY and SVGAGI (reference sequence). The DNA of the CDR3 is TGTGCCAGCAGCCGGGACAGAGGCCAGCCCCAGCATTTT. This encodes CASSRDRGQPQHF.

The V and J genes are TRBV4-3 and TRBJ2-7, with D tentatively TRBD1 (5 bases). Germline CDR1 is LGHNA and CDR2 is YSLEER. CDR3 size: 16 residues. V lost 4 bases and J lost 1, with 17 bases in between. This chain's CDR3 is CASSPTPGRRSYEQYF. For the CDR3, the DNA is TGCGCCAGCAGCCCGACCCCAGGGCGAAGATCCTACGAGCAGTACTTC.

The chain is built from TRBV28 and TRBJ1-3; 7 bases agree with TRBD1. The CDR3 runs 15 residues. V shed 4 bases and J 0 bases; nucleotides not matched to a gene: 3. Germline CDR1 reads MDHEN; CDR2 reads SYDVKM. The CDR3 loop reads CASSSRQGSGNTIYF. The CDR3 coding sequence is TGTGCCAGCAGTTCGAGACAGGGCTCTGGAAACACCATATATTTT. The full variable domain, in which reference TRBV28 and TRBJ1-3 provide the parts outside the CDR3, is DVKVTQSSRYLVKRTGEKVFLECVQDMDHENMFWYRQDPGLGLRLIYFSYDVKMKEKGDIPEGYSVSREKKERFSLILESASTNQTSMYLCASSSRQGSGNTIYFGEGSWLTVV.

This chain uses TRBV3-1 (or the pseudogene TRBV3-2) with TRBJ2-3; D might be TRBD1 or TRBD2, each matching 5 bases. Between the trimmed V and J ends, which lost 4 bases and 10 bases, there was a span of 12 bases. The CDR3 contains 12 residues. Germline CDR1 is LGHDT and CDR2 is YNNKEL (reference sequence). The CDR3 protein is CASSLGPGSQYF. CDR3 coding DNA: TGTGCCAGCAGCCTGGGACCGGGGTCGCAGTATTTT.

The J gene is TRBJ2-3, the V gene TRBV5-1; 7 nucleotides align to TRBD2. Germline values: CDR1 SGHRS, CDR2 YFSETQ. The CDR3 length is 17 residues. Trimming cost V 0 bases and J 0 bases; bases outside gene matches: 7. The CDR3 protein is CASSLGPQRGSTDTQYF. The CDR3 nucleotides are TGCGCCAGCAGCTTGGGCCCCCAGCGGGGAAGCACAGATACGCAGTATTTT.

The gene calls are TRBV7-9 and TRBJ2-3; D remains ambiguous. Germline CDR1 and CDR2: SEHNR and FQNEAQ (reference sequence). This CDR3 contains 15 residues. V shed 5 bases and J shed 3 bases, with 15 bases lying between them. This CDR3 reads CASSPGYLVTDTQYF. CDR3 nucleotides: TGTGCCAGCAGCCCCGGCTACCTAGTTACAGATACGCAGTATTTT.

The chain couples TRBV6-5 to TRBJ1-1; D gene ambiguous. The V end lost 6 bases, the J end lost 5 bases, and 13 bases lay between the germline ends. The CDR3 covers 13 residues. CDR1 MNHEY and CDR2 SVGAGI come from the germline V gene. CDR3 nucleotides: TGTGCCAGCAGCAGTTCCGGGAGGACTGAAGCTTTCTTT. As protein: CASSSSGRTEAFF.

The rearrangement joins TRBV9 to TRBJ2-1, with D possibly called TRBD1 or TRBD2 (5 bases each). Per the germline V gene, CDR1 is SGDLS and CDR2 is YYNGEE. V lost 4 bases and J lost 4, with 18 bases in between. This CDR3 spans 16 amino acids. The CDR3 DNA follows: TGTGCCAGCAGCAAAGACGGGGCTACCGGTTACAATGAGCAGTTCTTC. Protein sequence: CASSKDGATGYNEQFF.

The chain employs TRBV6-2 or TRBV6-3 and TRBJ2-5; TRBD2 aligns across 8 bases. This CDR3 contains 14 residues. Per the germline V gene, CDR1 is MNHEY and CDR2 is SVGEGT. V trimming: 2 bases; J trimming: 10 bases; junction bases outside the gene matches: 9. The CDR3 nucleotides are TGTGCCAGCAGTTACCCCCGTGGAGCGGGAGTCCAGTACTTC. Translated, it gives CASSYPRGAGVQYF.

The rearrangement links TRBV29-1 to TRBJ1-2, with 11 bases that match TRBD1. This CDR3 is built from 15 residues. The V gene's germline CDR1 is SQVTM and CDR2 ANQGSEA. V shed 6 bases, J shed 7 bases, and the junction held 13 bases outside the gene matches. The CDR3 here is CSVAGQGAFRFGYTF. CDR3 bases: TGCAGCGTGGCCGGACAGGGGGCCTTCCGTTTTGGCTACACCTTC.

This clone has a handful of counts. The identical CDR3 is also encoded by other nucleotide sequences in the sample. The chain is built from TRBV28 and TRBJ1-6; tentatively, D is TRBD1 (6 bases). V was pared by 6 bases and J by 5 bases, with 11 bases between. This CDR3 comprises 14 residues. CDR1 and CDR2 (germline): MDHEN, SYDVKM. CDR3 loop: CASSRDINNSPLHF. For the CDR3, the DNA is TGTGCCAGCAGCAGGGACATAAATAATTCACCCCTCCACTTT.

The rearrangement joins TRBV5-1 to TRBJ1-1; 8 bases fit TRBD1. Looked up from germline, CDR1 is SGHRS and CDR2 is YFSETQ. The V segment lost 5 bases and the J segment 5 bases; nucleotides outside the gene matches: 8. This CDR3 comprises 14 residues. The CDR3 loop reads CASSYQGAGTEAFF. In DNA form, the CDR3 reads TGCGCCAGCAGTTACCAGGGGGCCGGTACTGAAGCTTTCTTT.

V usage is TRBV29-1 and J usage is TRBJ1-1; 11 bases agree with TRBD1. The CDR3 has 14 residues. After removal of 3 bases from V and 7 bases from J, the junction contained 7 bases not matched to a gene. In germline, CDR1 is SQVTM, CDR2 ANQGSEA. The CDR3 is CSVEWTGGIDEAFF. The CDR3 region has the DNA TGCAGCGTTGAGTGGACAGGGGGCATCGATGAAGCTTTCTTT.

This rearrangement joins TRBV11-3 to TRBJ2-7; D remains ambiguous. Germline values: CDR1 SGHNT, CDR2 YENEEA. The V gene lost 2 bases and the J gene lost 1 base, with 9 bases spanning the gap. The CDR3 is 14 amino acids. The DNA for the CDR3 is TGTGCCAGCAGCTTATCCCTAGAATCCTACGAGCAGTACTTC. It translates to CASSLSLESYEQYF.